This T cell receptor beta chain was found in a study of Ad26.COV2.S vaccination and SARS-CoV-2 variants. Study details: By the intramuscular route, Ad26.COV2.S was given once, or twice 56 days apart. Findings and caveats of the study: Reportedly, spike-specific CD8+ and CD4+ T cell responses achieved substantial breadth once vaccination had taken place. Ad26.COV2.S recipients had broader spike-specific TCRs (P = 0.0014).

As to treatment: around 19 received Ad26.COV2.S at low or high dose, single or two shots; about five received placebo; per-sample allocation not given. Sampling occurred on day 63 after the first vaccine or placebo injection. The sample came from a Boston adult aged 18-55 years. The assay was immunoSEQ multiplex PCR, and TCRdb's table has in-frame clones only and misses some. Seen here are about 350,000 clones, about 85% observed once, and the top ten hold around 3.3%. Only a few counts were recorded for this clone. As yet, its antigen is unknown. Per germline, CDR1 KGHDR and CDR2 SFDVKD. V was pared by 4 bases and J by 0 bases, with 9 bases between. This CDR3 spans 16 amino acids.

The TCR originated in a person between 18 and 60 years old who received the Ad26.COV2.S COVID-19 vaccine or a placebo. This specimen was peripheral blood, taken in a trial of Ad26.COV2.S vaccine versus placebo. V is TRBV24-1 and J is TRBJ2-6; D gene unclear. CDR3 loop: CATSDGYYSGANVLTF. The DNA for the CDR3 is TGTGCCACCAGTGACGGATACTACTCTGGGGCCAACGTCCTGACTTTC.